The 2 T cell receptor beta chains listed next were all sequenced from one sample in a study of identical twins. One entry per CDR3 protein, called by TCRdb with MiXCR from the 5' RACE reads. Found here are 450,000 or so distinct CDR3 sequences, 20% to 25% of them singletons; the top ten hold about 2.7%. The data were also submitted as part of a second study, on T cells expressing NK-cell markers.

Material for sequencing was CD4+ T cells sorted from blood. Receptors were obtained from a woman aged 18-29 years in good health.

This clonotype showed up many times. The J gene is TRBJ2-1, the V gene TRBV20-1; the match to TRBD2 covers 11 bases. V was clipped by 3 bases and J by 10 bases; unmatched bases: 14. This CDR3 comprises 16 residues. Germline V gene sequence: CDR1 DFQATT, CDR2 SNEGSKA (reference sequence). CDR3 amino acids: CSASLAGGGGPREQFF. CDR3 DNA: TGCAGTGCTAGCCTAGCGGGGGGAGGGGGGCCAAGGGAGCAGTTCTTC.

This chain joins TRBV5-4 and TRBJ1-2, with 11 positions matching TRBD1. The CDR3 sequence is 16 residues long. The V gene end was trimmed by 4 bases and the J gene end by 5 bases; junction bases not matched to a gene: 10. Germline CDR1 SGHNT, CDR2 YYREEE (reference sequence). Written as DNA, the CDR3 is TGTGCCAGCAGCCGGGGGTGGACAGGGGGCGAATATGGCTACACCTTC. Translating it yields CASSRGWTGGEYGYTF.